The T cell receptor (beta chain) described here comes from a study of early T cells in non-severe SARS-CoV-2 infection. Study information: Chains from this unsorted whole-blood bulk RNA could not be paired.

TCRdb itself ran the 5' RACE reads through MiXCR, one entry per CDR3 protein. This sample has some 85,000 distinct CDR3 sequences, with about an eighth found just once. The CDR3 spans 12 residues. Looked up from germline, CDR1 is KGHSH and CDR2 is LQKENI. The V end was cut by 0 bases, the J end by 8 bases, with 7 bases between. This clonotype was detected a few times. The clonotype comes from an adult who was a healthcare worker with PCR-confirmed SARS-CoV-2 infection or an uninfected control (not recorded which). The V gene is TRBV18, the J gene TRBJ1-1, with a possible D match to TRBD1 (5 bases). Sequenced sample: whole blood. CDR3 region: CASSPPQGEAFF. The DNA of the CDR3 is TGTGCCAGCTCACCACCTCAGGGAGAAGCTTTCTTT.